This TCR beta chain was recovered during a study of blood T cell repertoires in COVID-19. Background on the study: T cells, B-cell-depleted T cells, or PBMCs supplied cDNA or gDNA.

Profiled with immunoSEQ multiplex PCR; TCRdb holds only in-frame clones, not every one. This table holds over 200,000 clones, 85% to 90% found once. The sequencing input was peripheral blood. The sequence came from a man aged 18 to 29 with active or convalescent COVID-19.

The CDR3 loop reads CASSFRYNAFF. The CDR3 DNA reads TGTGCCAGCAGTTTTCGCTATAATGCTTTCTTT. V and J are TRBV28 and TRBJ1-1; no definite D call. The germline V gene has CDR1 MDHEN and CDR2 SYDVKM. The ends were cut back, 3 bases at V and 11 bases at J, with 10 bases in the middle. The CDR3 has 11 amino acids.